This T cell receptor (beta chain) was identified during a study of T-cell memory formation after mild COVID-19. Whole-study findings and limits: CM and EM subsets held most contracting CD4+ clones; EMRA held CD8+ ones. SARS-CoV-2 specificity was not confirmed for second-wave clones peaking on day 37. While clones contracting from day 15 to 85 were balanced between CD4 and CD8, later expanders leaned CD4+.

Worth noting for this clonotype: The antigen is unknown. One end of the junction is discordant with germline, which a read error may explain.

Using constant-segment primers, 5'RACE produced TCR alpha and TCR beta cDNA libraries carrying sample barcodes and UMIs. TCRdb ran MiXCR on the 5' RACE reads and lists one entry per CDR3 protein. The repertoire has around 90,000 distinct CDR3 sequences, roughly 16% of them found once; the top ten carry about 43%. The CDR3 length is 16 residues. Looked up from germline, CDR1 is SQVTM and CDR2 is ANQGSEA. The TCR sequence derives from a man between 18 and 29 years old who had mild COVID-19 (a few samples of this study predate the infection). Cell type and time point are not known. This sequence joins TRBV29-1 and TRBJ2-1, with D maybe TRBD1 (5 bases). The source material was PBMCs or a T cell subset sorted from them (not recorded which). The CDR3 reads CSAHGAEVDSYNEKFF. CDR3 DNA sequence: TGCAGCGCCCATGGGGCAGAAGTGGATTCCTACAATGAGAAGTTCTTC.